The rows below give T cell receptor beta chains drawn from one sample of a study of blood T cell repertoires in COVID-19. Libraries were prepared by immunoSEQ multiplex PCR; TCRdb keeps only in-frame clonotypes and omits some of them. The data show 200,000 to 250,000 clones, with roughly 85% seen just once and about 3.8% held by the top ten. Sample: peripheral blood. The source is a woman older than 75 with acute or convalescent COVID-19. The CDR3 runs from the conserved cysteine through the conserved F or W. D genes are given only for firm matches. Clone size appears in some rows only: once, few, many, or a class for an expanded clone.

clone_size j_call v_call d_call cdr3_aa cdr3_nt
- TRBJ2-6 TRBV3-1/TRBV3-2 - CASREAGSSRANVLTF TGTGCCAGCAGGGAGGCAGGTTCTAGCCGGGCCAACGTCCTGACTTTC
- TRBJ2-3 TRBV11-1 TRBD2 CASSLGNSGGDTQYF TGTGCCAGCAGCTTAGGAAATAGCGGGGGGGATACGCAGTATTTT
- TRBJ1-5 TRBV11-2 - CASSLNAGGNQPQHF TGTGCCAGCAGCTTAAACGCAGGCGGGAATCAGCCCCAGCATTTT
- TRBJ2-3 TRBV6-1 - CASSEGGGPDTQYF TGTGCCAGCAGTGAAGGGGGGGGGCCAGATACGCAGTATTTT
few TRBJ1-2 TRBV11-2 TRBD1 CASRGGQDYGYTF TGTGCCAGCAGGGGGGGACAGGACTATGGCTACACCTTC
- TRBJ1-1 TRBV2 - CASRSSWTAWVSKEAFF TGTGCCAGCAGGTCCTCCTGGACAGCTTGGGTATCCAAGGAAGCTTTCTTT
- TRBJ2-3 TRBV5-1 TRBD2 CASSFSYSGGTDTQYF TGCGCCAGCAGCTTCTCCTATAGCGGGGGCACAGATACGCAGTATTTT
- TRBJ1-6 TRBV20-1 - CSASQGGMGSYNSPLHF TGCAGTGCTAGTCAAGGAGGGATGGGGTCCTATAATTCACCCCTCCACTTT
- TRBJ1-1 TRBV4-1 TRBD1 CASSPGQDIKTAFF TGCGCCAGCAGCCCCGGACAGGATATTAAAACAGCTTTCTTT
- TRBJ1-5 TRBV18 TRBD1 CASSVDRGGGNQPQHF TGTGCCAGCTCAGTGGACAGGGGCGGGGGCAATCAGCCCCAGCATTTT
- TRBJ1-5 TRBV19 - CASRVARGNQPQHF TGTGCCAGTCGTGTTGCCAGGGGCAATCAGCCCCAGCATTTT
- TRBJ1-5 TRBV19 - CASSIVGDSNQPQHF TGTGCCAGTAGTATTGTGGGAGATAGCAATCAGCCCCAGCATTTT
once TRBJ2-1 TRBV28 - CASSFQGVVGQFF TGTGCCAGCAGTTTCCAGGGCGTGGTTGGGCAGTTCTTC
once TRBJ1-1 TRBV5-5 - CASSLAVHTEAFF TGTGCCAGCAGCTTGGCAGTACACACTGAAGCTTTCTTT
- TRBJ2-1 TRBV5-1 TRBD2 CASSFIGTTDNEQFF TGCGCCAGCAGCTTTATCGGGACTACCGACAATGAGCAGTTCTTC
- TRBJ1-2 TRBV2 - CASSDRYGYTF TGTGCCAGCAGTGACCGCTATGGCTACACCTTC
- TRBJ2-7 TRBV4-2 TRBD2 CASSQEGTSGAYEQYF TGTGCCAGCAGCCAAGAGGGGACTAGCGGGGCCTACGAGCAGTACTTC
- TRBJ1-6 TRBV12-5 TRBD1 CASGLVGGTGDRNSPLHF TGTGCTAGTGGTTTGGTAGGAGGGACAGGGGACCGTAACTCACCCCTCCACTTT
- TRBJ2-3 TRBV27 TRBD2 CASSSGLARGPDTQYF TGTGCCAGCAGTTCGGGACTAGCAAGGGGCCCAGATACGCAGTATTTT
few TRBJ1-1 TRBV4-1 - CASSQPSGQSDGLNTEAFF TGCGCCAGCAGCCAACCAAGCGGCCAGTCCGACGGTCTTAACACTGAAGCTTTCTTT
few TRBJ1-3 TRBV3-1/TRBV3-2 - CASSQGTSSGNTIYF TGTGCCAGCAGCCAAGGTACGAGCTCTGGAAACACCATATATTTT
- TRBJ1-5 TRBV10-3 - CAISENPVLNQPQHF TGTGCCATCAGCGAGAATCCCGTATTAAATCAGCCCCAGCATTTT
- TRBJ2-5 TRBV16 - CASSQSNTGWETQYF TGTGCCAGCAGCCAATCGAACACAGGGTGGGAGACCCAGTACTTC
- TRBJ2-1 TRBV27 - CASKKTAASYNEQFF TGTGCCAGCAAAAAGACAGCAGCTTCCTACAATGAGCAGTTCTTC
- TRBJ1-2 TRBV19 - CASSIRTATGGYTF TGTGCCAGTAGTATACGGACAGCAACCGGCGGCTACACCTTC
- TRBJ2-3 TRBV5-1 - CASSLLGTSTDTQYF TGCGCCAGCAGCCTCCTCGGTACTAGCACAGATACGCAGTATTTT
once TRBJ2-1 TRBV6-2/TRBV6-3 TRBD1 CASSYSGTAFYNEQFF TGTGCCAGCAGTTACTCCGGGACAGCCTTCTACAATGAGCAGTTCTTC
- TRBJ2-1 TRBV11-3 TRBD2 CASSLGSSGGAQEQFF TGTGCCAGCAGCTTAGGAAGTAGCGGGGGGGCCCAGGAGCAGTTCTTC
- TRBJ1-2 TRBV19 TRBD1 CASSTWGQGFYGYTF TGTGCCAGTAGTACCTGGGGACAGGGATTCTATGGCTACACCTTC
- TRBJ1-2 TRBV4-3 TRBD1 CASSQGQGVRVGYTF TGCGCCAGCAGCCAAGGACAGGGGGTACGGGTAGGCTACACCTTC
few TRBJ1-1 TRBV10-2 - CASSEGAVMNTEAFF TGCGCCAGCAGTGAGGGGGCTGTAATGAACACTGAAGCTTTCTTT
- TRBJ2-7 TRBV7-9 - CASTQKIGQSYEQYF TGTGCCAGCACCCAAAAGATAGGACAGTCCTACGAGCAGTACTTC
- TRBJ2-1 TRBV12-3/TRBV12-4 - CASSSTTWAEQFF TGTGCCAGCAGTTCCACAACATGGGCGGAGCAGTTCTTC
- TRBJ1-1 TRBV19 TRBD1 CASTRGQGAPAEAFF TGTGCCAGTACCCGGGGACAGGGGGCGCCCGCTGAAGCTTTCTTT
once TRBJ1-5 TRBV7-9 TRBD1 CASSSGQVYSNQPQHF TGTGCCAGCAGCTCTGGACAGGTCTATAGCAATCAGCCCCAGCATTTT
- TRBJ1-6 TRBV7-2 TRBD1 CASSLGGTGPGSPLHF TGTGCCAGCAGCTTAGGAGGGACAGGCCCGGGGTCACCCCTCCACTTT
- TRBJ1-1 TRBV9 - CASSSTPDTEAFF TGTGCCAGCAGCAGTACCCCAGATACTGAAGCTTTCTTT
- TRBJ1-2 TRBV5-1 TRBD1 CASVARDRERGYTF TGCGCCAGCGTTGCGCGGGACAGGGAGCGGGGCTACACCTTC
- TRBJ1-1 TRBV6-2/TRBV6-3 - CASSLRGGITEAFF TGTGCCAGCAGCTTGAGGGGGGGCATAACTGAAGCTTTCTTT
- TRBJ1-5 TRBV28 TRBD1 CASSPVGGTGGISYSNQPQHF TGTGCCAGCAGTCCCGTGGGTGGGACAGGGGGCATCTCCTATAGCAATCAGCCCCAGCATTTT
few TRBJ1-1 TRBV27 - CASSPGQRMNTEAFF TGTGCCAGCAGTCCCGGACAGAGAATGAACACTGAAGCTTTCTTT
- TRBJ2-5 TRBV5-4 TRBD2 CASSTATSGGQETQYF TGTGCCAGCAGCACGGCGACTAGCGGGGGGCAAGAGACCCAGTACTTC
- TRBJ2-3 TRBV7-2 - CASSFGVSGGTDTQYF TGTGCCAGCAGCTTCGGCGTGAGCGGTGGAACAGATACGCAGTATTTT
- TRBJ1-2 TRBV19 - CASSISGGSRADGYTF TGTGCCAGTAGTATTTCGGGTGGGTCCCGCGCGGATGGCTACACCTTC
- TRBJ2-7 TRBV11-2 TRBD1 CASSSGTGVYEQYF TGTGCCAGCAGCTCCGGGACAGGAGTCTACGAGCAGTACTTC
many TRBJ1-1 TRBV7-3 - CASSLGSNTEAFF TGTGCCAGCAGCTTAGGCTCGAACACTGAAGCTTTCTTT
- TRBJ2-1 TRBV5-1 TRBD2 CASSLRTSGGHNEQFF TGCGCCAGCAGCTTAAGGACTAGCGGGGGCCACAATGAGCAGTTCTTC